Below, 31 T cell receptor beta chains from the same sample are listed, as sequenced in a study of control samples from healthy donors and cancer patients. Sequenced by immunoSEQ multiplex PCR; TCRdb stores in-frame clones only, minus some. The sample contains roughly 120,000 clones, 90% to 95% of which appear only once. Material: blood. The receptor set was obtained from a woman aged 18 to 35 in good health.

The genes are TRBV3-1 (or the pseudogene TRBV3-2) and TRBJ2-7; a weak D match, TRBD2 (6 bases). CDR3 length equals 14 residues. Germline V gene sequence: CDR1 LGHDT, CDR2 YNNKEL (reference sequence). The ends were cut back, 2 bases at V and 3 bases at J, with 11 bases in the middle. Here the CDR3 reads CASSQSGGFYEQYF. The DNA for the CDR3 is TGTGCCAGCAGCCAATCTGGGGGGTTCTACGAGCAGTACTTC.

By frequency in the sample, this clone is medium-sized. The rearrangement joins TRBV7-6 to TRBJ1-1; 7 bases are shared with TRBD1. CDR3 size: 19 residues. Germline V gene sequence: CDR1 SGHVS, CDR2 FNYEAQ. The ends lost 2 bases at V and 4 bases at J; junction bases unmatched: 19. The CDR3 DNA sequence: TGTGCCAGCAGCTTACCAGAAGGTCAGACAGGGACCCATAGCACTGAAGCTTTCTTT. Translated: CASSLPEGQTGTHSTEAFF.

This chain uses TRBV28 with TRBJ2-3, with 9 nucleotides matching TRBD2. Germline trimming cut 7 bases from V and 6 bases from J; bases unmatched to any gene: 8. Germline V gene lookup returns CDR1 MDHEN and CDR2 SYDVKM. The length of the CDR3 is 14 residues. The CDR3 region is CASIPAGGSDTQYF. In DNA, the CDR3 is TGTGCCAGCATACCAGCGGGGGGTTCCGATACGCAGTATTTT. The complete variable domain, with remaining parts taken from reference TRBV28 and TRBJ2-3, reads DVKVTQSSRYLVKRTGEKVFLECVQDMDHENMFWYRQDPGLGLRLIYFSYDVKMKEKGDIPEGYSVSREKKERFSLILESASTNQTSMYLCASIPAGGSDTQYFGPGTRLTVL.

The CDR3: CASSAGGRGRTGELFF. DNA for the CDR3: TGTGCCAGCAGCGCAGGTGGGAGGGGGCGCACCGGGGAGCTGTTTTTT. J is TRBJ2-2 and V is TRBV7-9; D may match TRBD1 or TRBD2 (7 bases each). Trimming pared 5 bases from V and 4 bases from J, leaving 17 bases between. The CDR3 is 16 amino acids. The germline gives CDR1 SEHNR, CDR2 FQNEAQ (reference sequence).

The CDR3 is CASSRAVGDEKLFF. The CDR3 nucleotides read TGTGCCAGCTCACGGGCAGTAGGGGATGAAAAACTGTTTTTT. V gene TRBV18 combines with J gene TRBJ1-4; D may be TRBD1 (5 bases). Germline CDR1 KGHSH, CDR2 LQKENI. This CDR3 is built from 14 residues. V dropped 4 bases and J dropped 6 bases, with 12 bases sitting between them.

The chain has TRBV7-2 and TRBJ1-6; a weak D match, TRBD1 (5 bases). The V gene's germline CDR1 is SGHTA and CDR2 FQGNSA. V lost 4 bases and J 5 bases, leaving 6 bases between the germline ends. The CDR3 has 13 residues. The CDR3 nucleotides are TGTGCCAGCAGCTGGGGGAATAATTCACCCCTCCACTTT. Its translation is CASSWGNNSPLHF.

This sequence joins TRBV2 and TRBJ1-5, with D unresolved. In germline, CDR1 is SNHLY, CDR2 FYNNEI. Between the trimmed V and J ends, which lost 5 bases and 0 bases, there was a span of 14 bases. The CDR3 runs to 16 residues. The CDR3 DNA is TGTGCCAGCAGTTTAGATTCGGTTTTTAGCAATCAGCCCCAGCATTTT. Its protein is CASSLDSVFSNQPQHF.

The V gene is TRBV10-3, the J gene TRBJ2-3; D gene ambiguous. This CDR3 has 14 amino acids. Germline V CDR1 and CDR2: ENHRY, SYGVKD. Deletions cut 3 bases from V and 0 bases from J, with 7 bases between. CDR3 DNA sequence: TGTGCCATCAGTGATGAGCGAAGCACAGATACGCAGTATTTT. It is translated as CAISDERSTDTQYF.

V usage is TRBV28 and J usage is TRBJ2-3; perhaps TRBD2 as D (6 bases). In germline, CDR1 is MDHEN, CDR2 SYDVKM. V dropped 5 bases and J dropped 14 bases, with 23 bases sitting between them. The CDR3 has 14 amino acids. CDR3: CASSLAGTSQHPYF. CDR3 DNA sequence: TGTGCCAGCAGTCTAGCCGGGACTTCCCAACACCCGTATTTT.

This clone appeared once. This chain connects TRBV5-1 to TRBJ1-3; D not resolved. CDR1 is SGHRS and CDR2 is YFSETQ in the germline V gene. Trimming removed 4 bases at V and 4 bases at J, with 9 bases between. The CDR3 length is 13 residues. CDR3 residues: CASSVSTGNTIYF. In DNA form, the CDR3 reads TGCGCCAGCAGCGTGAGCACGGGAAACACCATATATTTT.

The J gene is TRBJ1-4, the V gene TRBV4-2; 7 bases are a match to TRBD1. V trimming: 1 base; J trimming: 8 bases; junction bases outside the gene matches: 10. The V gene's germline CDR1 is LGHNA and CDR2 YNFKEQ. The CDR3 runs to 16 residues. CDR3 in DNA: TGTGCCAGCAGCCAAGCCACGGGACAGCGCGACGAAAAACTGTTTTTT. Its protein is CASSQATGQRDEKLFF.

This sequence joins TRBV6-2 or TRBV6-3 and TRBJ2-2; no clear D. V was clipped by 6 bases and J by 8 bases, with 19 bases between them. CDR1 MNHEY and CDR2 SVGEGT come from the germline V gene. The CDR3 covers 15 residues. DNA for the CDR3: TGTGCCAGCAGCCTACTCAGGATAGTACCTGGGGAGCTGTTTTTT. Its translation: CASSLLRIVPGELFF.

The chain recombines TRBV7-3 with TRBJ1-6; a weak D match, TRBD1 (5 bases). Germline V gives CDR1 SGHTA, CDR2 FQGTGA. Trimming took 11 bases from V and 8 from J, leaving 16 bases between them. This CDR3 is 13 amino acids long. The CDR3 DNA sequence: TGTGCCCGCTGCCAGGGAGAATATTCACCCCTCCACTTT. It is translated as CARCQGEYSPLHF.

This clone has only a few counts. The rearrangement links TRBV28 to TRBJ1-6; D is uncertain. This CDR3 has 16 residues. Trimming pared 4 bases from V and 0 bases from J, leaving 10 bases between. Germline CDR1 MDHEN, CDR2 SYDVKM. The CDR3 DNA follows: TGTGCCAGCAGTTCCCCAGTCCCCTCCTATAATTCACCCCTCCACTTT. It codes for CASSSPVPSYNSPLHF.

The chain links TRBV5-1 to TRBJ2-7; D is possibly TRBD2 (6 bases). V was pared by 2 bases and J by 2 bases, with 11 bases between. The germline V gene has CDR1 SGHRS and CDR2 YFSETQ. CDR3 length: 14 residues. The CDR3 DNA reads TGCGCCAGCAGCTTCCTAACGGGGGCCTACGAGCAGTACTTC. This sequence encodes CASSFLTGAYEQYF.

J is TRBJ1-4 and V is TRBV15; D gene uncertain. The CDR3 loop spans 16 amino acids. CDR1 and CDR2 from the germline V gene are LNHNV and YYDKDF (reference sequence). With 1 base removed from V and 0 bases from J, the gap between germline ends came to 9 bases. Here the CDR3 reads CATSRGLDATNEKLFF. For the CDR3, the DNA is TGTGCCACCAGCAGAGGACTGGATGCAACTAATGAAAAACTGTTTTTT.

The chain recombines TRBV27 with TRBJ1-3; D unclear. Per germline, CDR1 MNHEY and CDR2 SMNVEV (reference sequence). The CDR3 is made up of 15 amino acids. V was clipped by 2 bases and J by 1 base, with 9 bases between them. In DNA, the CDR3 is TGTGCCAGCAGTTTACGGGGAGGATCTGGAAACACCATATATTTT. It specifies CASSLRGGSGNTIYF.

Here the CDR3 DNA reads TGCGCCAGCAGCTTGGTGTTGCAGGGAACCTATAATTCACCCCTCCACTTT. It is translated as CASSLVLQGTYNSPLHF. The chain uses TRBV5-1 and TRBJ1-6, with TRBD1 as a possible D gene (5 bases). Trimming shortened V by 0 bases and J by 2 bases, and 12 bases separated the two germline ends. The CDR3 runs to 17 residues. Germline lookup yields CDR1 SGHRS and CDR2 YFSETQ.

V and J are TRBV3-1 (or the pseudogene TRBV3-2) and TRBJ1-2, with D possibly TRBD1 on 6 matching bases. Germline values: CDR1 LGHDT, CDR2 YNNKEL (reference sequence). V was shortened by 1 base and J by 4 bases, with 13 bases between the two germline ends. The CDR3 consists of 15 residues. CDR3 nucleotide sequence: TGTGCCAGCAGCCAAGCGACAGGCGGTGTCTATGGCTACACCTTC. Translation: CASSQATGGVYGYTF.

This chain links TRBV7-2 with TRBJ2-3; 8 nucleotides line up with TRBD2. The J segment lost 2 bases and the V segment lost 4 bases, leaving 8 bases of the junction unmatched. Per germline, CDR1 SGHTA and CDR2 FQGNSA. The CDR3 sequence is 16 residues long. The CDR3 is CASSSVGGRTTDTQYF. CDR3 nucleotides: TGTGCCAGCAGCTCCGTAGGCGGGAGGACCACAGATACGCAGTATTTT. The full variable domain, in which reference TRBV7-2 and TRBJ2-3 provide the parts outside the CDR3, is GAGVSQSPSNKVTEKGKDVELRCDPISGHTALYWYRQSLGQGLEFLIYFQGNSAPDKSGLPSDRFSAERTGGSVSTLTIQRTQQEDSAVYLCASSSVGGRTTDTQYFGPGTRLTVL.

The J gene is TRBJ1-2, the V gene TRBV27; TRBD1 aligns across 11 bases. Per germline, CDR1 MNHEY and CDR2 SMNVEV (reference sequence). V was clipped by 11 bases and J by 2 bases; unmatched bases: 4. The length of the CDR3 is 13 residues. CDR3 in DNA: TGTGCCTCCGGACAGGGGGCGAACTATGGCTACACCTTC. Translated, it gives CASGQGANYGYTF.

This chain links TRBV24-1 with TRBJ2-1; TRBD2 aligns across 8 bases. Trimming took 9 bases from V and 1 from J; bases not matched to a gene: 7. The CDR3 spans 15 residues. The germline CDR1 and CDR2 sequences are KGHDR and SFDVKD. CDR3 protein: CATRAGGTSYNEQFF. DNA for the CDR3: TGTGCCACCCGGGCGGGGGGCACTTCCTACAATGAGCAGTTCTTC.

The chain employs TRBV10-1 and TRBJ2-7; D not certain. The CDR3 has 14 residues. Germline V gives CDR1 WNHNN, CDR2 SYGVQD (reference sequence). V lost 6 bases to trimming and J lost 5 bases, with 17 bases between them. The CDR3 reads CASREDTGSDEQYF. The CDR3 DNA follows: TGCGCCAGCAGGGAAGATACTGGAAGCGACGAGCAGTACTTC.

The V call is TRBV5-4, the J call TRBJ2-2; maybe TRBD1 (6 bases). V was cut by 2 bases and J by 7 bases, with 15 bases left in between. From germline, CDR1 is SGHNT and CDR2 YYREEE (reference sequence). CDR3 length: 15 amino acids. CDR3 coding DNA: TGTGCCAGCAGCTTTTCTGGGACAAATGACGGGGAGCTGTTTTTT. This gives the protein CASSFSGTNDGELFF. The variable domain in full, completed from reference TRBV5-4 and TRBJ2-2, reads ETGVTQSPTHLIKTRGQQVTLRCSSQSGHNTVSWYQQALGQGPQFIFQYYREEENGRGNFPPRFSGLQFPNYSSELNVNALELDDSALYLCASSFSGTNDGELFFGEGSRLTVL.

This clone was observed once. The gene calls are TRBV29-1 and TRBJ1-1; D gene ambiguous. Per the germline V gene, CDR1 is SQVTM and CDR2 is ANQGSEA. The CDR3 contains 11 residues. Trimming left V 7 bases short and J 0 bases short, with 6 bases between. CDR3 residues: CSATMNTEAFF. The CDR3 DNA follows: TGCAGCGCCACCATGAACACTGAAGCTTTCTTT. The whole variable domain, filled in from reference TRBV29-1 and TRBJ1-1, reads SAVISQKPSRDICQRGTSLTIQCQVDSQVTMMFWYRQQPGQSLTLIATANQGSEATYESGFVIDKFPISRPNLTFSTLTVSNMSPEDSSIYLCSATMNTEAFFGQGTRLTVV.

V is TRBV5-1 and J is TRBJ1-2, with D hard to call. The germline CDR1 and CDR2 sequences are SGHRS and YFSETQ. The CDR3 totals 14 residues. With 0 bases removed from V and 0 bases from J, the gap between germline ends came to 6 bases. The CDR3 DNA is TGCGCCAGCAGCTTGGAGGGCTCTAACTATGGCTACACCTTC. It is translated as CASSLEGSNYGYTF.

The rearrangement joins TRBV7-8 to TRBJ1-1, with D unclear. Germline V lookup: CDR1 SGHVS, CDR2 FQNEAQ. The CDR3 extends over 12 amino acids. V lost 4 bases to trimming and J lost 0 bases, with 3 bases between them. In DNA form, the CDR3 reads TGTGCCAGCAGCTCAGTGAACACTGAAGCTTTCTTT. The encoded protein is CASSSVNTEAFF.

This chain joins TRBV3-1 (or the pseudogene TRBV3-2) and TRBJ1-6; 7 bases map to TRBD1. V shed 3 bases and J 3 bases; nucleotides not matched to a gene: 2. The CDR3 runs to 15 residues. Germline V CDR1 and CDR2: LGHDT, YNNKEL (reference sequence). This CDR3 is CASSQGQIYNSPLHF. CDR3 sequence (DNA): TGTGCCAGCAGCCAGGGACAGATCTATAATTCACCCCTCCACTTT.

This rearrangement joins TRBV19 to TRBJ2-3; D not certain. This CDR3 contains 13 residues. V lost 3 bases to trimming and J lost 2 bases, with 6 bases between them. The germline CDR1 and CDR2 sequences are LNHDA and SQIVND (reference sequence). The CDR3 protein is CASSIAHTDTQYF. CDR3 in DNA: TGTGCCAGTAGTATCGCCCACACAGATACGCAGTATTTT. Complete variable domain (other parts from reference TRBV19 and TRBJ2-3): DGGITQSPKYLFRKEGQNVTLSCEQNLNHDAMYWYRQDPGQGLRLIYYSQIVNDFQKGDIAEGYSVSREKKESFPLTVTSAQKNPTAFYLCASSIAHTDTQYFGPGTRLTVL.

The chain combines TRBV15 with TRBJ2-7, with 7 bases fitting TRBD1. The CDR3 is 13 residues long. Germline V gene sequence: CDR1 LNHNV, CDR2 YYDKDF (reference sequence). With V trimmed by 6 bases and J by 0 bases, 2 bases remained unmatched. DNA for the CDR3: TGTGCCACCAGTAGGGACAGCTCCTACGAGCAGTACTTC. It codes for CATSRDSSYEQYF.

The V call is TRBV19, the J call TRBJ2-5, with 8 bases lining up with TRBD1. Germline V lookup: CDR1 LNHDA, CDR2 SQIVND (reference sequence). This CDR3 has 15 residues. V trimming: 5 bases; J trimming: 2 bases; junction bases outside the gene matches: 7. CDR3 protein: CASSSRRTGQETQYF. The CDR3 bases are TGTGCCAGTAGTTCTCGCCGGACAGGGCAAGAGACCCAGTACTTC.